A single sample is the source of the 28 T cell receptor beta chains below, sequenced in a study of PD-1 blockade in classical Hodgkin lymphoma. Only in-frame clones appear in the TCRdb table, and some are missing; sequencing was by immunoSEQ multiplex PCR. The sample gives 25,000 to 30,000 clones, roughly 88% of which show up once; roughly 6.3% is in the top ten. There was relapse after autologous stem cell transplantation in every patient, and there was variation in brentuximab vedotin exposure. Magnetic negative selection of thawed PBMCs yielded the CD8+ T cells. The source material was CD8+ T cells from blood, sampled at baseline. These receptor sequences come from a human donor with classical Hodgkin lymphoma.

V is TRBV29-1 and J is TRBJ1-2; 8 bases align to TRBD1. After removal of 4 bases from V and 0 bases from J, the junction contained 7 bases not matched to a gene. Germline V gene data show CDR1 as SQVTM and CDR2 as ANQGSEA. The CDR3 totals 15 residues. CDR3 sequence reads: CSVVNRGTSNYGYTF. Written as DNA, the CDR3 is TGCAGCGTTGTCAACAGGGGGACCTCTAACTATGGCTACACCTTC.

This CDR3 is CASSYWQGNEQFF. The CDR3 region has the DNA TGTGCCAGCAGTTACTGGCAGGGGAATGAGCAGTTCTTC. The rearrangement links TRBV6-5 to TRBJ2-1; the D gene is possibly TRBD1 (6 bases). The V end was cut by 1 base, the J end by 7 bases, with 8 bases between. The V gene's germline CDR1 is MNHEY and CDR2 SVGAGI. CDR3 length: 13 residues.

The V and J genes are TRBV28 and TRBJ2-6, with a tentative D call TRBD1 (6 bases). The CDR3 is made up of 16 amino acids. The V end lost 8 bases, the J end lost 0 bases, and 14 bases lay between the germline ends. Germline loops: CDR1 MDHEN, CDR2 SYDVKM. The CDR3 bases are TGTGCCAGCCGGGCCCCCAGGGGCTCTGGGGCCAACGTCCTGACTTTC. Translation: CASRAPRGSGANVLTF.

This clone showed up just a few times. V usage is TRBV9 and J usage is TRBJ1-2; 7 positions match TRBD1. The V gene end was trimmed by 4 bases and the J gene end by 6 bases; junction bases not matched to a gene: 12. The CDR3 consists of 15 residues. Germline V gene lookup returns CDR1 SGDLS and CDR2 YYNGEE. CDR3 residues: CASSIPQGKMDGYTF. As DNA, the CDR3 is TGTGCCAGCAGCATTCCACAGGGGAAGATGGATGGCTACACCTTC.

The gene calls are TRBV5-4 and TRBJ1-2; D is uncertain. This CDR3 is built from 11 residues. The germline V and J ends were trimmed by 8 bases and 6 bases, with 11 bases remaining between them. Per the germline V gene, CDR1 is SGHNT and CDR2 is YYREEE (reference sequence). The CDR3 sequence is CASWEANGYTF. The CDR3 DNA reads as TGTGCCAGTTGGGAGGCCAATGGCTACACCTTC.

V usage is TRBV2 and J usage is TRBJ2-7; D ambiguous. The V end was cut by 4 bases, the J end by 3 bases, with 4 bases between. The CDR3 is made up of 11 amino acids. Looked up from germline, CDR1 is SNHLY and CDR2 is FYNNEI. The CDR3 protein is CASSGVYEQYF. CDR3 DNA: TGTGCCAGCAGTGGCGTCTACGAGCAGTACTTC.

The genes are TRBV6-1 and TRBJ2-1; D is ambiguous. The CDR3 extends over 13 amino acids. Trimming removed 10 bases from V and 4 bases from J, with 14 bases in between. The V gene's germline CDR1 is MNHNS and CDR2 SASEGT. The CDR3 DNA sequence: TGTGCCACCGTACCGACTTTTTACAATGAGCAGTTCTTC. Protein: CATVPTFYNEQFF.

The chain joins TRBV2 to TRBJ2-1, with D unclear. CDR3 size: 10 residues. Trimming cost V 3 bases and J 12 bases, with 6 bases left between them. The germline V gene has CDR1 SNHLY and CDR2 FYNNEI. The CDR3 protein is CASSDRWQFF. CDR3 nucleotides: TGTGCCAGCAGTGACAGGTGGCAGTTCTTC.

V usage is TRBV29-1 and J usage is TRBJ2-3; perhaps TRBD2 as D (5 bases). This CDR3 spans 16 amino acids. Looked up from germline, CDR1 is SQVTM and CDR2 is ANQGSEA. V was shortened by 6 bases and J by 1 base, with 20 bases between the two germline ends. The CDR3 sequence is CSVVSLAPERTDTQYF. In nucleotides, the CDR3 is TGCAGCGTGGTTTCCCTAGCTCCGGAACGCACAGATACGCAGTATTTT.

This clone was recorded only once. This sequence joins TRBV9 and TRBJ2-7; D uncertain. CDR1 and CDR2 (germline): SGDLS, YYNGEE. The CDR3 loop spans 14 amino acids. The ends were cut back, 3 bases at V and 0 bases at J, with 10 bases in the middle. As DNA, the CDR3 is TGTGCCAGCAGCGGCGCGTTAAGCTCCTACGAGCAGTACTTC. Translation: CASSGALSSYEQYF.

The V and J genes are TRBV25-1 and TRBJ1-1; tentative D call: TRBD1 (5 bases). This CDR3 has 16 amino acids. The V end lost 7 bases, the J end lost 1 base, and 19 bases lay between the germline ends. Germline CDR1 and CDR2: MGHDK and SYGVNS. The DNA of the CDR3 is TGTGCCAGCATCGCAGCGGGGGGGGGAAAGAACACTGAAGCTTTCTTT. Residues: CASIAAGGGKNTEAFF.

This chain links TRBV13 with TRBJ2-3; D is ambiguous. The CDR3 runs 12 residues. Trimming shortened V by 6 bases and J by 5 bases, and 9 bases separated the two germline ends. The germline V gene encodes CDR1 PRHDT and CDR2 FYEKMQ (reference sequence). The CDR3 nucleotides read TGTGCCAGCAGATCTCTAGGAGATACGCAGTATTTT. As protein: CASRSLGDTQYF.

This clone has just a few counts. This rearrangement joins TRBV7-9 to TRBJ1-1; possibly TRBD1 for D (5 bases). Germline V gene data show CDR1 as SEHNR and CDR2 as FQNEAQ (reference sequence). V lost 0 bases and J 8 bases, leaving 13 bases between the germline ends. The CDR3 has 14 residues. CDR3 sequence: CASSLAGGEGEAFF. CDR3 nucleotides: TGTGCCAGCAGCTTAGCAGGAGGGGAGGGAGAAGCTTTCTTT.

The rearrangement links TRBV5-8 to TRBJ2-7; 7 positions agree with TRBD1. Germline values: CDR1 SGHTS, CDR2 YDEGEE. The V gene end was trimmed by 2 bases and the J gene end by 0 bases; junction bases not matched to a gene: 5. The CDR3 has 15 amino acids. CDR3 protein: CASSFRQGGSYEQYF. The DNA for the CDR3 is TGTGCCAGCAGCTTTCGACAGGGCGGCTCCTACGAGCAGTACTTC.

The V and J genes are TRBV27 and TRBJ2-5, with D perhaps given as TRBD1 or TRBD2 (5 bases each). This CDR3 comprises 14 residues. The V gene lost 4 bases and the J gene lost 7 bases, with 16 bases spanning the gap. Germline CDR1 MNHEY, CDR2 SMNVEV (reference sequence). The CDR3 region is CASSSGTLRWTQYF. CDR3 nucleotide sequence: TGTGCCAGCAGTTCAGGGACCCTCCGGTGGACCCAGTACTTC.

DNA of the CDR3: TGTGCCAGCAGCCAAGGACGACGAGTCACTGAAGCTTTCTTT. Protein sequence: CASSQGRRVTEAFF. The J gene is TRBJ1-1, the V gene TRBV14; no definite D call. V dropped 1 base and J dropped 4 bases, with 10 bases sitting between them. Germline V CDR1 and CDR2: SGHDN, FVKESK. The CDR3 extends over 14 amino acids.

This clone turned up a few times. For the CDR3, the DNA is TGCAGCGTCCTCCTGTGGGGAAAGAACACTGAAGCTTTCTTT. This codes for CSVLLWGKNTEAFF. The chain employs TRBV29-1 and TRBJ1-1, with unresolved D. Germline V lookup: CDR1 SQVTM, CDR2 ANQGSEA. The CDR3 extends over 14 amino acids. V was pared by 6 bases and J by 1 base, with 15 bases between.

This clone was counted a few times. The gene calls are TRBV27 and TRBJ1-3, with 8 bases that match TRBD1. The trim removed 5 bases at V and 4 bases at J, leaving 7 bases unmatched. The CDR3 totals 15 residues. Germline CDR1 reads MNHEY; CDR2 reads SMNVEV (reference sequence). Written as DNA, the CDR3 is TGTGCCAGCAGTCCGACAGGGGTGTGGGGAAACACCATATATTTT. Residues: CASSPTGVWGNTIYF.

The chain carries TRBV6-5 and TRBJ1-1; the D is unclear. The CDR3 is 15 amino acids. Germline values: CDR1 MNHEY, CDR2 SVGAGI. Trimming pared 0 bases from V and 2 bases from J, leaving 10 bases between. CDR3 region: CASSYSPPPNTEAFF. Here the CDR3 DNA reads TGTGCCAGCAGTTACTCCCCCCCACCCAACACTGAAGCTTTCTTT.

The V and J genes are TRBV5-4 and TRBJ1-2, with a possible D match to TRBD1 (6 bases). The CDR3 spans 13 residues. Germline loops: CDR1 SGHNT, CDR2 YYREEE (reference sequence). The V gene lost 6 bases and the J gene lost 8 bases, with 17 bases spanning the gap. The CDR3 coding sequence is TGTGCCAGCACCCCGGAGGAGGGGGACGGCTACACCTTC. Encoded protein: CASTPEEGDGYTF.

As concerns this clone: Other DNA sequences within the sample encode an identical CDR3. The chain carries TRBV9 and TRBJ2-1; D gene ambiguous. The CDR3 runs to 14 residues. V lost 0 bases and J 1 base, leaving 5 bases between the germline ends. CDR1 is SGDLS, CDR2 YYNGEE, per germline. This CDR3 reads CASSVGGSYNEQFF. The CDR3 nucleotides read TGTGCCAGCAGCGTAGGAGGATCCTACAATGAGCAGTTCTTC.

This clone was seen more than once but under ten times. The rearrangement joins TRBV27 to TRBJ2-5; a weak D match, TRBD1 (5 bases). V was trimmed by 5 bases and J by 0 bases, leaving 22 bases between them. Germline CDR1 and CDR2: MNHEY and SMNVEV (reference sequence). The CDR3 extends over 18 amino acids. The CDR3 DNA reads TGTGCCAGCAGTCCGAAGACAGTCACGAAGACAAACCAAGAGACCCAGTACTTC. It encodes CASSPKTVTKTNQETQYF.

The sample holds one count of this clone. This rearrangement joins TRBV4-1 to TRBJ2-1; D possibly corresponds to TRBD2 (5 bases). Trimming shortened V by 1 base and J by 5 bases, and 9 bases separated the two germline ends. This CDR3 spans 14 amino acids. Looked up from germline, CDR1 is MGHRA and CDR2 is YSYEKL. CDR3 sequence reads: CASSQGRENNEQFF. The CDR3 DNA reads TGCGCCAGCAGCCAAGGACGGGAAAACAATGAGCAGTTCTTC.

The J gene is TRBJ2-2, the V gene TRBV19, with no clear D. This CDR3 has 10 amino acids. CDR1 is LNHDA, CDR2 SQIVND, per germline (reference sequence). With 6 bases removed from V and 7 bases from J, the gap between germline ends came to 3 bases. The DNA for the CDR3 is TGTGCCAGTAGGGGCGGGGAGCTGTTTTTT. Protein product: CASRGGELFF. The whole variable domain, remainder taken from reference TRBV19 and TRBJ2-2, is DGGITQSPKYLFRKEGQNVTLSCEQNLNHDAMYWYRQDPGQGLRLIYYSQIVNDFQKGDIAEGYSVSREKKESFPLTVTSAQKNPTAFYLCASRGGELFFGEGSRLTVL.

The V gene is TRBV5-1, the J gene TRBJ1-1, with 8 bases aligning to TRBD1. The CDR3 is 14 residues long. The trim removed 5 bases at V and 3 bases at J, leaving 6 bases unmatched. The germline V gene encodes CDR1 SGHRS and CDR2 YFSETQ. The CDR3 reads CASSSDRGYTEAFF. The CDR3, as DNA: TGCGCCAGCAGTTCAGACAGGGGCTACACTGAAGCTTTCTTT.

The J gene is TRBJ1-2, the V gene TRBV7-9; a possible D gene is TRBD1 (5 bases). Germline-derived CDR1 and CDR2 are SEHNR and FQNEAQ (reference sequence). CDR3 length equals 17 residues. V dropped 5 bases and J dropped 7 bases, with 26 bases sitting between them. The DNA of the CDR3 is TGTGCCAGCAGCCGAAAAATTAGGGGACCCAATGGCGGTGGCTACACCTTC. It specifies CASSRKIRGPNGGGYTF.

V usage is TRBV9 and J usage is TRBJ2-3; a possible D gene is TRBD2 (6 bases). CDR3 length: 15 amino acids. Trimming left V 2 bases short and J 1 base short, with 11 bases between. The germline CDR1 and CDR2 sequences are SGDLS and YYNGEE. This CDR3 is CASSVTGSRTDTQYF. CDR3 bases: TGTGCCAGCAGCGTGACCGGGAGTCGCACAGATACGCAGTATTTT.

This clone has only one observation. The chain links TRBV28 to TRBJ2-1; 9 bases are a match to TRBD2. V lost 7 bases, J lost 3 bases, and 7 bases stayed unmatched. The CDR3 runs 15 residues. Germline CDR1 MDHEN, CDR2 SYDVKM. The CDR3 spells CASTAGTSYYNEQFF. The CDR3 bases are TGTGCCAGCACCGCCGGGACTAGCTACTACAATGAGCAGTTCTTC. Full variable domain (missing parts from reference TRBV28 and TRBJ2-1): DVKVTQSSRYLVKRTGEKVFLECVQDMDHENMFWYRQDPGLGLRLIYFSYDVKMKEKGDIPEGYSVSREKKERFSLILESASTNQTSMYLCASTAGTSYYNEQFFGPGTRLTVL.